Below are 20 T cell receptor beta chains sequenced from a single sample in a study of blood T cell repertoires in COVID-19. TCRdb keeps only in-frame clones here, not all; method: immunoSEQ multiplex PCR. Here the sample spans around 200,000 clones, roughly 85% being singletons. Input material: PBMCs or T cells enriched from blood (not recorded which). These receptors came from a woman between 40 and 55 years old with acute COVID-19.

This clone has only one observation. The chain couples TRBV25-1 to TRBJ1-2, with D unclear. Looked up from germline, CDR1 is MGHDK and CDR2 is SYGVNS. The CDR3 totals 13 residues. V was trimmed by 2 bases and J by 7 bases, leaving 11 bases between them. The CDR3 region has the DNA TGTGCCAGCAGTGAAGGAGGCTCGGGTGGCTACACCTTC. Amino acids: CASSEGGSGGYTF.

The rearrangement joins TRBV10-3 to TRBJ1-4; perhaps TRBD1 as D (5 bases). V was trimmed by 2 bases and J by 7 bases, leaving 11 bases between them. This CDR3 has 14 residues. Germline V CDR1 and CDR2: ENHRY, SYGVKD. CDR3 sequence: CAISEGGGSEKLFF. The CDR3, as DNA: TGTGCCATCAGTGAGGGGGGGGGTTCTGAAAAACTGTTTTTT.

V and J are TRBV7-2 and TRBJ2-3; 10 nucleotides match TRBD1. This CDR3 spans 16 amino acids. V lost 4 bases, J lost 3 bases, and 7 bases stayed unmatched. Germline V gives CDR1 SGHTA, CDR2 FQGNSA. CDR3: CASSSKRQGATDTQYF. In nucleotides, the CDR3 is TGTGCCAGCAGCTCTAAACGACAGGGGGCTACAGATACGCAGTATTTT. Together with reference TRBV7-2 and TRBJ2-3, the CDR3 gives the full variable domain: GAGVSQSPSNKVTEKGKDVELRCDPISGHTALYWYRQSLGQGLEFLIYFQGNSAPDKSGLPSDRFSAERTGGSVSTLTIQRTQQEDSAVYLCASSSKRQGATDTQYFGPGTRLTVL.

The chain employs TRBV7-9 and TRBJ2-5, with 9 bases fitting TRBD1. Trimming cost V 3 bases and J 5 bases; bases outside gene matches: 4. The CDR3 spans 14 residues. Germline CDR1 SEHNR, CDR2 FQNEAQ (reference sequence). The CDR3 reads CASSLGQGEETQYF. For the CDR3, the DNA is TGTGCCAGCAGCTTGGGACAGGGTGAGGAGACCCAGTACTTC.

The rearrangement joins TRBV6-4 to TRBJ1-2; possibly TRBD1 for D (5 bases). From germline, CDR1 is MRHNA and CDR2 SNTAGT. V lost 5 bases, J lost 13 bases, and 20 bases lay in between. The CDR3 runs 13 residues. CDR3: CASSPDSTPMLTF. In DNA form, the CDR3 reads TGTGCCAGCAGTCCCGACAGTACTCCTATGCTCACCTTC.

The chain carries TRBV7-9 and TRBJ1-2; D is perhaps TRBD1 (5 bases). Germline V lookup: CDR1 SEHNR, CDR2 FQNEAQ (reference sequence). V was clipped by 0 bases and J by 6 bases, with 5 bases between them. There are 12 residues in the CDR3. In DNA form, the CDR3 reads TGTGCCAGCAGCTTAGCGGACAATGGCTACACCTTC. Encoded protein: CASSLADNGYTF. Full variable domain (outside the CDR3, taken from reference TRBV7-9 and TRBJ1-2): DTGVSQNPRHKITKRGQNVTFRCDPISEHNRLYWYRQTLGQGPEFLTYFQNEAQLEKSRLLSDRFSAERPKGSFSTLEIQRTEQGDSAMYLCASSLADNGYTFGSGTRLTVV.

CDR3 sequence reads: CASSEMDRGRGYGYTF. CDR3 sequence (DNA): TGTGCCAGCAGTGAAATGGACAGGGGGCGCGGCTATGGCTACACCTTC. V usage is TRBV2 and J usage is TRBJ1-2; 11 positions agree with TRBD1. Unmatched junction bases numbered 6, after V lost 2 bases and J lost 4 bases. CDR1 and CDR2 (germline): SNHLY, FYNNEI. The CDR3 extends over 16 amino acids.

The chain links TRBV5-4 to TRBJ1-1; 9 bases line up with TRBD1. J lost 3 bases, V lost 4 bases, and 10 bases had no gene match. This CDR3 has 16 amino acids. Germline CDR1 reads SGHNT; CDR2 reads YYREEE (reference sequence). Here the CDR3 DNA reads TGTGCCAGCAGCCCACCCGGGACAGGGACAGACACTGAAGCTTTCTTT. Its translation: CASSPPGTGTDTEAFF.

J is TRBJ2-1 and V is TRBV19; 8 nucleotides match TRBD1. This CDR3 region has 16 residues. The ends lost 5 bases at V and 2 bases at J; junction bases unmatched: 8. Germline CDR1 reads LNHDA; CDR2 reads SQIVND (reference sequence). The CDR3 bases are TGTGCCAGTAGTGGAGGGACAGGCAAACCCTACAATGAGCAGTTCTTC. Protein: CASSGGTGKPYNEQFF.

V gene TRBV4-1 combines with J gene TRBJ1-1; D might be TRBD1 (5 bases). V was cut by 2 bases and J by 5 bases, with 15 bases left in between. Germline values: CDR1 MGHRA, CDR2 YSYEKL. CDR3 size: 15 residues. The CDR3 bases are TGCGCCAGCAGCCAACGGGGGTTAGAATCAACTGAAGCTTTCTTT. This encodes CASSQRGLESTEAFF.

This sequence joins TRBV9 and TRBJ2-3; 10 positions agree with TRBD2. The CDR3 loop spans 14 amino acids. The germline CDR1 and CDR2 sequences are SGDLS and YYNGEE. The ends lost 6 bases at V and 2 bases at J; junction bases unmatched: 3. CDR3 sequence reads: CASTTSGDTDTQYF. DNA of the CDR3: TGTGCCAGCACCACTAGCGGGGACACAGATACGCAGTATTTT.

The rearrangement uses TRBV7-6 and TRBJ2-2; 7 nucleotides line up with TRBD1. This CDR3 has 14 amino acids. After removal of 3 bases from V and 4 bases from J, the junction contained 2 bases not matched to a gene. Germline V lookup: CDR1 SGHVS, CDR2 FNYEAQ. The CDR3, as DNA: TGTGCCAGCAGCTTTTGGACAGGCACCGGGGAGCTGTTTTTT. Its protein product is CASSFWTGTGELFF.

The chain carries TRBV9 and TRBJ2-5; D remains unclear. The CDR3 has 14 amino acids. V was shortened by 0 bases and J by 2 bases, with 8 bases between the two germline ends. Per germline, CDR1 SGDLS and CDR2 YYNGEE. Here the CDR3 DNA reads TGTGCCAGCAGCGTAGGAGTCACGCAAGAGACCCAGTACTTC. This sequence encodes CASSVGVTQETQYF.

The chain is built from TRBV19 and TRBJ1-1, with D uncertain. CDR1 and CDR2 (germline): LNHDA, SQIVND (reference sequence). V was cut by 2 bases and J by 0 bases, with 10 bases left in between. The length of the CDR3 is 15 residues. The CDR3 DNA follows: TGTGCCAGTAGTATACCGCTGCTAATGAACACTGAAGCTTTCTTT. It codes for CASSIPLLMNTEAFF.

This chain joins TRBV12-5 and TRBJ2-3; TRBD1 matches at 7 bases. This CDR3 is 17 amino acids long. Losses at the gene ends were 2 bases for V and 7 bases for J; bases not matched to a gene: 15. Germline CDR1 reads LGHNT; CDR2 reads FRNRAP. CDR3 in amino acids: CASGLPIGQDGMNTQYF. CDR3 nucleotide sequence: TGTGCTAGTGGTTTGCCAATCGGACAGGATGGCATGAATACGCAGTATTTT.

The chain recombines TRBV24-1 with TRBJ2-1; D is undetermined. From germline, CDR1 is KGHDR and CDR2 SFDVKD. This CDR3 has 12 residues. V lost 6 bases and J lost 5, with 7 bases in between. The CDR3: CATSFLNNEQFF. CDR3 nucleotide sequence: TGTGCCACCAGTTTCCTAAACAATGAGCAGTTCTTC.

The chain carries TRBV19 and TRBJ2-2; 8 nucleotides align to TRBD1. Germline V gene lookup returns CDR1 LNHDA and CDR2 SQIVND (reference sequence). Trimming removed 3 bases from V and 2 bases from J; junction bases left unmatched: 5. The CDR3 spans 16 residues. Written as DNA, the CDR3 is TGTGCCAGTAGTATCTATGGACAGGGAAACACCGGGGAGCTGTTTTTT. Its translation: CASSIYGQGNTGELFF.

The rearrangement uses TRBV2 and TRBJ1-6, with a weak D call TRBD1 (5 bases). Germline V gives CDR1 SNHLY, CDR2 FYNNEI. The CDR3 contains 14 residues. Trimming cost V 8 bases and J 1 base, with 9 bases left between them. Written as DNA, the CDR3 is TGTGCCAGCGGCAGGGAATCCTATAATTCACCCCTCCACTTT. This sequence encodes CASGRESYNSPLHF.

The chain combines TRBV5-4 with TRBJ2-3; perhaps TRBD1 as D (6 bases). V was pared by 5 bases and J by 0 bases, with 13 bases between. This CDR3 region has 15 residues. Germline values: CDR1 SGHNT, CDR2 YYREEE (reference sequence). The CDR3 protein is CASRTGQRSTDTQYF. The CDR3 region has the DNA TGTGCCAGCAGGACCGGACAGAGAAGCACAGATACGCAGTATTTT.

V is TRBV30 and J is TRBJ1-1, with D hard to call. The CDR3 runs to 12 residues. Between the trimmed V and J ends, which lost 4 bases and 0 bases, there was a span of 6 bases. Germline CDR1 and CDR2: GTSNPN and SVGIG (reference sequence). CDR3 in amino acids: CAWIILNTEAFF. Written as DNA, the CDR3 is TGTGCCTGGATAATTCTGAACACTGAAGCTTTCTTT.